The next 9 T cell receptor beta chains were all read from a single sample in a study of CD8+CD57+ T cells in acquired aplastic anemia. The template for TCR beta VDJ and CDR3 sequence profiling was genomic DNA. TCRdb passed the reads through MiXCR, listing each CDR3 protein once. This repertoire shows about 180,000 distinct CDR3 sequences, roughly half found once; its top ten account for under 3%. Sample: sorted CD4+, CD8+, or CD8+CD57+ T cells (not recorded which) from PBMCs. These receptors were obtained from a human donor in good health.

This chain links TRBV5-1 with TRBJ2-2; no reliable D call. This CDR3 has 14 amino acids. V was trimmed by 0 bases and J by 0 bases, leaving 3 bases between them. The germline V gene encodes CDR1 SGHRS and CDR2 YFSETQ. The CDR3 DNA reads TGCGCCAGCAGCTTGGATACGAACACCGGGGAGCTGTTTTTT. Translation: CASSLDTNTGELFF.

This rearrangement joins TRBV10-3 to TRBJ1-1; possibly TRBD1 for D (6 bases). CDR1 and CDR2 from the germline V gene are ENHRY and SYGVKD. V was pared by 5 bases and J by 4 bases, with 14 bases between. The CDR3 contains 14 residues. The CDR3 loop is CAISLQGVGTEAFF. The CDR3 coding sequence is TGTGCCATCAGTCTACAGGGTGTGGGCACTGAAGCTTTCTTT.

This clonotype was seen a few times. The rearrangement uses TRBV20-1 and TRBJ2-5; D might be TRBD2 (6 bases). The CDR3 consists of 15 residues. Trimming took 5 bases from V and 7 from J, leaving 23 bases between them. In germline, CDR1 is DFQATT, CDR2 SNEGSKA (reference sequence). As DNA, the CDR3 is TGCAGTGCTCCCTCGGGACTCCTACCCTCAGGGACCCAGTACTTC. This sequence encodes CSAPSGLLPSGTQYF.

This clonotype came up many times. The chain combines TRBV20-1 with TRBJ2-7; the D is unclear. The V gene's germline CDR1 is DFQATT and CDR2 SNEGSKA (reference sequence). V was trimmed by 5 bases and J by 0 bases, leaving 11 bases between them. CDR3 length: 13 residues. CDR3: CSAPALSSYEQYF. The CDR3 nucleotides read TGCAGTGCTCCGGCGTTGAGCTCCTACGAGCAGTACTTC.

This sequence joins TRBV5-6 and TRBJ1-2; D perhaps matches TRBD1 (5 bases). V was pared by 3 bases and J by 3 bases, with 9 bases between. The CDR3 length is 13 residues. Germline V gene sequence: CDR1 SGHDT, CDR2 YYEEEE. The CDR3 region is CASSSGTHYGYTF. The CDR3 region has the DNA TGTGCCAGCAGCTCCGGGACCCACTATGGCTACACCTTC.

The chain employs TRBV9 and TRBJ2-1; 9 nucleotides align to TRBD2. Germline CDR1 is SGDLS and CDR2 is YYNGEE. V lost 4 bases, J lost 4 bases, and 6 bases stayed unmatched. This CDR3 spans 15 amino acids. In DNA form, the CDR3 reads TGTGCCAGCAGCTTCGGACTAGCGTCGTACAATGAGCAGTTCTTC. As protein: CASSFGLASYNEQFF.

This clonotype showed up many times. The rearrangement links TRBV6-5 to TRBJ2-7; 10 bases are a match to TRBD2. This CDR3 spans 14 amino acids. Unmatched junction bases numbered 2, after V lost 3 bases and J lost 3 bases. The germline V gene encodes CDR1 MNHEY and CDR2 SVGAGI. The DNA for the CDR3 is TGTGCCAGCAGTTATAGCGGGAGGAACTACGAGCAGTACTTC. This encodes CASSYSGRNYEQYF.

This clonotype was picked up a small number of times. The genes are TRBV5-1 and TRBJ1-3; D not certain. CDR3 length: 17 residues. With 0 bases removed from V and 1 base from J, the gap between germline ends came to 14 bases. The germline V gene has CDR1 SGHRS and CDR2 YFSETQ. The CDR3 bases are TGCGCCAGCAGCTTGGCTCCCGTAACAGTATCTGGAAACACCATATATTTT. Its protein product is CASSLAPVTVSGNTIYF.

In regard to this clonotype: A junction boundary mismatches the germline segment, possibly from a read error. The V gene is TRBV10-3, the J gene TRBJ2-3, with 9 nucleotides matching TRBD1. Germline CDR1 and CDR2: ENHRY and SYGVKD. The CDR3 is made up of 15 amino acids. CDR3 residues: CASSARTGGTDTQYF. CDR3 coding DNA: TGTGCCAGCAGTGCTCGGACAGGGGGCACAGATACGCAGTATTTT.